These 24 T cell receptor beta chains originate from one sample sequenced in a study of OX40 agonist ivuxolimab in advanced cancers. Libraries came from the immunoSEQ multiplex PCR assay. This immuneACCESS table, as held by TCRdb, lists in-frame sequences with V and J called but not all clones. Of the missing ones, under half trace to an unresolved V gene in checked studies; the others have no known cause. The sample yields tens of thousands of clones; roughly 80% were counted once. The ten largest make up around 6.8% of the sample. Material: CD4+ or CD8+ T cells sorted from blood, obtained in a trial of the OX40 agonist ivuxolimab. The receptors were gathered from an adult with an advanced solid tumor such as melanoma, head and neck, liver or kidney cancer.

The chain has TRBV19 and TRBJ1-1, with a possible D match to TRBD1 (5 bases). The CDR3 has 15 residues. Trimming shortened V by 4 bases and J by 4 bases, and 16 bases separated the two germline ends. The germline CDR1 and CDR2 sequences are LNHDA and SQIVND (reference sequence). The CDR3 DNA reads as TGTGCCAGTAGTAATCAGGGCCTAGGGAGCACTGAAGCTTTCTTT. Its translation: CASSNQGLGSTEAFF. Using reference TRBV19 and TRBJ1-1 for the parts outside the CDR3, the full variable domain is DGGITQSPKYLFRKEGQNVTLSCEQNLNHDAMYWYRQDPGQGLRLIYYSQIVNDFQKGDIAEGYSVSREKKESFPLTVTSAQKNPTAFYLCASSNQGLGSTEAFFGQGTRLTVV.

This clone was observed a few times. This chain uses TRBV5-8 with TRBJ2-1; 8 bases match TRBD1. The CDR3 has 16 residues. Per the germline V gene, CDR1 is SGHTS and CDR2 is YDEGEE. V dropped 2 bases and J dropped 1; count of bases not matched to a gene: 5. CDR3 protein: CASSFYRGRSYNEQFF. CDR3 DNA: TGTGCCAGCAGCTTTTACAGGGGGAGGTCCTACAATGAGCAGTTCTTC.

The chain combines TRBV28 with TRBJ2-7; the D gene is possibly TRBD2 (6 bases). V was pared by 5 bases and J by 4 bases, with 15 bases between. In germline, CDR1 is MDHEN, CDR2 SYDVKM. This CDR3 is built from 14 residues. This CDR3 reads CASSPRDLAYEQYF. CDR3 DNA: TGTGCCAGCAGTCCTCGGGACTTAGCTTACGAGCAGTACTTC. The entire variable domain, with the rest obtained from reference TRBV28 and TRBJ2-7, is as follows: DVKVTQSSRYLVKRTGEKVFLECVQDMDHENMFWYRQDPGLGLRLIYFSYDVKMKEKGDIPEGYSVSREKKERFSLILESASTNQTSMYLCASSPRDLAYEQYFGPGTRLTVT.

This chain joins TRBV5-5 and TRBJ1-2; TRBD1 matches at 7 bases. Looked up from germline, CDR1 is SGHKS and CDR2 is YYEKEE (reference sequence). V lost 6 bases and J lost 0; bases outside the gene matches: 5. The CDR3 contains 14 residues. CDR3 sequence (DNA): TGTGCCAGCACCCCAGGGGGAGCTAACTATGGCTACACCTTC. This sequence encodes CASTPGGANYGYTF.

The CDR3 is CASSVPRDRGSYETQYF. CDR3 DNA sequence: TGTGCCAGCAGTGTACCGCGGGACAGGGGAAGTTATGAGACCCAGTACTTC. The chain joins TRBV6-1 to TRBJ2-5; 10 nucleotides align to TRBD1. This CDR3 is built from 17 residues. Germline lookup yields CDR1 MNHNS and CDR2 SASEGT. V dropped 4 bases and J dropped 5; count of bases not matched to a gene: 13.

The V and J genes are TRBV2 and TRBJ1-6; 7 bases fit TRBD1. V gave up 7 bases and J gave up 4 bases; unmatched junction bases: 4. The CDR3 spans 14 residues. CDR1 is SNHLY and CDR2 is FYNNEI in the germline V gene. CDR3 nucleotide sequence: TGTGCCAGCATTCTGACAGGGTATAATTCACCCCTCCACTTT. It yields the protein CASILTGYNSPLHF. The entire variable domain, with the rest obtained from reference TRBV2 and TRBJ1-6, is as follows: EPEVTQTPSHQVTQMGQEVILRCVPISNHLYFYWYRQILGQKVEFLVSFYNNEISEKSEIFDDQFSVERPDGSNFTLKIRSTKLEDSAMYFCASILTGYNSPLHFGNGTRLTVT.

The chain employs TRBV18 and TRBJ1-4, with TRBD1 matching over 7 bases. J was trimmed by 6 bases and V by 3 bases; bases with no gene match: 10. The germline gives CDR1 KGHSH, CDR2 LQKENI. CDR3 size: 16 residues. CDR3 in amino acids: CASSPNRGARDEKLFF. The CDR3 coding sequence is TGTGCCAGCTCACCGAACAGGGGCGCCCGTGATGAAAAACTGTTTTTT.

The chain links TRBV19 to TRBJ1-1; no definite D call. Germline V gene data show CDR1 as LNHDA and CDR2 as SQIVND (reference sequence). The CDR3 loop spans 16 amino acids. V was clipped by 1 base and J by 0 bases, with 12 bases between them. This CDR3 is CASSIGAGKVNTEAFF. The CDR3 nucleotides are TGTGCCAGTAGTATAGGAGCGGGAAAAGTGAACACTGAAGCTTTCTTT.

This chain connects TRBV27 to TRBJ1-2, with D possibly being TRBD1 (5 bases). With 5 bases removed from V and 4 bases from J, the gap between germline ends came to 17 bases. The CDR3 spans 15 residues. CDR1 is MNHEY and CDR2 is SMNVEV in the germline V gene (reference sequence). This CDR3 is CASSHGGDISYGYTF. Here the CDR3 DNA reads TGTGCCAGCAGTCACGGGGGGGATATAAGCTATGGCTACACCTTC.

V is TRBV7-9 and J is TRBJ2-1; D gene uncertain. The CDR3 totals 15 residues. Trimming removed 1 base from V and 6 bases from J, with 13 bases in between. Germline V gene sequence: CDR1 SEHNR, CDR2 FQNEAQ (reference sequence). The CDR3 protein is CASSLGTNPGNEQFF. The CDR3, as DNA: TGTGCCAGCAGCTTAGGAACTAACCCAGGCAATGAGCAGTTCTTC.

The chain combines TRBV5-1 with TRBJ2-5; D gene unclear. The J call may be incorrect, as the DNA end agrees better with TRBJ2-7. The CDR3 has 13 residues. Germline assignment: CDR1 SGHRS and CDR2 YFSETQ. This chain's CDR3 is CASSLDRVYEQYF. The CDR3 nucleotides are TGCGCCAGCAGCTTGGATAGAGTCTACGAGCAGTACTTC.

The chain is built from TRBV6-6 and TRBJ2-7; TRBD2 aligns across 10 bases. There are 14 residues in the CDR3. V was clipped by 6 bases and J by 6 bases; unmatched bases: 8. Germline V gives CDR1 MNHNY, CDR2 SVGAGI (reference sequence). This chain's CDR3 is CASSPGLAVGEQYF. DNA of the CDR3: TGTGCCAGCAGCCCCGGACTAGCGGTGGGCGAGCAGTACTTC.

The CDR3 DNA follows: TGTGCCAGCAGCTTAAAAGGATGGGACTATGGCTACACCTTC. Translated: CASSLKGWDYGYTF. This chain connects TRBV7-2 to TRBJ1-2; D gene uncertain. Per germline, CDR1 SGHTA and CDR2 FQGNSA. This CDR3 comprises 14 residues. Trimming left V 2 bases short and J 3 bases short, with 10 bases between.

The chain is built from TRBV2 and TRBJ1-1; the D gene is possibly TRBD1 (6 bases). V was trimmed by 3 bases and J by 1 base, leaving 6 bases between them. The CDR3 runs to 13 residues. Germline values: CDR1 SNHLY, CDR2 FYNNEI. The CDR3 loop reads CASSEGANTEAFF. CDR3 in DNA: TGTGCCAGCAGTGAGGGGGCGAACACTGAAGCTTTCTTT.

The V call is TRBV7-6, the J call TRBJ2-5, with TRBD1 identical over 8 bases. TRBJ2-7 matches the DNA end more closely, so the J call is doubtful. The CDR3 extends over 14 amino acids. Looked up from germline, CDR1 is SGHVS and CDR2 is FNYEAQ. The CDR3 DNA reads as TGTGCCAGCAGCCGTGGGACAGGCCCCTACGAGCAGTACTTC. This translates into CASSRGTGPYEQYF.

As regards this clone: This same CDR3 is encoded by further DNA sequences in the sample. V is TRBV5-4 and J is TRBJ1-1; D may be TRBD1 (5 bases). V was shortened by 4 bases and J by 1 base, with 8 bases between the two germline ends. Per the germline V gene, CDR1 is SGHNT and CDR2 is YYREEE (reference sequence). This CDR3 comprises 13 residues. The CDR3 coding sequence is TGTGCCAGCAGCCCGCAGGGGAACACTGAAGCTTTCTTT. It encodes CASSPQGNTEAFF.

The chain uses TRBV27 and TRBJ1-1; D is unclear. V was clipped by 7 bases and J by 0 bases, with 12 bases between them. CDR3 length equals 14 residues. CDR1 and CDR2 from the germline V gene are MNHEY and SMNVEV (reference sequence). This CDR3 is CASNDVPMNTEAFF. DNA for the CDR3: TGTGCCAGCAACGATGTCCCTATGAACACTGAAGCTTTCTTT.

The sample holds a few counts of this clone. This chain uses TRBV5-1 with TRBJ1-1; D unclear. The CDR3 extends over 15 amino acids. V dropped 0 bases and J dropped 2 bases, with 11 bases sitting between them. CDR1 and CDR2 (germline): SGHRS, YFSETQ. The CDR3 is CASSLGGQSNTEAFF. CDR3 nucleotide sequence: TGCGCCAGCAGCTTGGGTGGCCAATCTAACACTGAAGCTTTCTTT.

The CDR3 DNA is TGTGCCAGCAGCAGGACTAGCGGGAGGTCGGATACGCAGTATTTT. Translation gives CASSRTSGRSDTQYF. V gene TRBV6-5 combines with J gene TRBJ2-3; 14 nucleotides line up with TRBD2. The CDR3 runs to 15 residues. The trim removed 6 bases at V and 6 bases at J, leaving 5 bases unmatched. The germline CDR1 and CDR2 sequences are MNHEY and SVGAGI.

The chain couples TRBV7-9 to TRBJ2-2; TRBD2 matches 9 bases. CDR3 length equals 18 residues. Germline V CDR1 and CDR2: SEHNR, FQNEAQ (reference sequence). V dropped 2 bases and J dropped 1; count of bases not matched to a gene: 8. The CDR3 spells CASSLRGSGSGNTGELFF. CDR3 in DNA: TGTGCCAGCAGCTTACGTGGTAGCGGGAGTGGGAACACCGGGGAGCTGTTTTTT.

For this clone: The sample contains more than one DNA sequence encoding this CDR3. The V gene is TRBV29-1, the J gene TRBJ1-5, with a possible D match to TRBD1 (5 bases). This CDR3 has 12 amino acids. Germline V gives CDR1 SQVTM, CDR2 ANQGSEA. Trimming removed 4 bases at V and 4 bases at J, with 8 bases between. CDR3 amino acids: CSVAGTNQPQHF. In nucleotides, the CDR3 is TGCAGCGTTGCCGGGACGAATCAGCCCCAGCATTTT.

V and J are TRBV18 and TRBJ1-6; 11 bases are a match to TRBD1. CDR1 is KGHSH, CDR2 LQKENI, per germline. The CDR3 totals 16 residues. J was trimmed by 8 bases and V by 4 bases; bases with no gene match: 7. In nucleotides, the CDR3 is TGTGCCAGCTCACTTGGACAGGGGGCAACGGATTCACCCCTCCACTTT. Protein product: CASSLGQGATDSPLHF.

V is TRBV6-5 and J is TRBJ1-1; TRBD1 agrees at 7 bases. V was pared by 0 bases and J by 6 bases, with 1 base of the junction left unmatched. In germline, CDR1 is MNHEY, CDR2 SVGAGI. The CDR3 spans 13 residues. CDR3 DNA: TGTGCCAGCAGTTACTCGCAGGGGGCTGAAGCTTTCTTT. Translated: CASSYSQGAEAFF.

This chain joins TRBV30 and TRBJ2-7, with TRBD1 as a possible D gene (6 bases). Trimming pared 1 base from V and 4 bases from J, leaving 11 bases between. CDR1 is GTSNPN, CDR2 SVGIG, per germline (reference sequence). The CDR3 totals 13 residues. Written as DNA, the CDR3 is TGTGCCTGGAGTGAGGGGACAACATACGAGCAGTACTTC. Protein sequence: CAWSEGTTYEQYF.